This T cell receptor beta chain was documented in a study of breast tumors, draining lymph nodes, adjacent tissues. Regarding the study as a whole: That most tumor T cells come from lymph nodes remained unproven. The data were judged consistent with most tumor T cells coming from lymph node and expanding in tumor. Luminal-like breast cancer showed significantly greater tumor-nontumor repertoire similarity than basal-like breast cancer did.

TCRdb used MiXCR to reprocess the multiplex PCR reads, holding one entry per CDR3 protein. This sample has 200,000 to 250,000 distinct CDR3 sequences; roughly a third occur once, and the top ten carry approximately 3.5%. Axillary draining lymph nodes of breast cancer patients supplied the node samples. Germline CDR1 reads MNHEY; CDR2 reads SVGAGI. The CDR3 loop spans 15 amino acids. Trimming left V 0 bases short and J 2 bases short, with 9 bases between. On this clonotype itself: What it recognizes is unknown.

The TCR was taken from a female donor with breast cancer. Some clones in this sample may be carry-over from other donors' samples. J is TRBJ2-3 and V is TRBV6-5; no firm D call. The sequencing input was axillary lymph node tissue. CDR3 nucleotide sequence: TGTGCCAGCAGTTACTCGAAAATATCCACAGATACGCAGTATTTT. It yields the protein CASSYSKISTDTQYF.